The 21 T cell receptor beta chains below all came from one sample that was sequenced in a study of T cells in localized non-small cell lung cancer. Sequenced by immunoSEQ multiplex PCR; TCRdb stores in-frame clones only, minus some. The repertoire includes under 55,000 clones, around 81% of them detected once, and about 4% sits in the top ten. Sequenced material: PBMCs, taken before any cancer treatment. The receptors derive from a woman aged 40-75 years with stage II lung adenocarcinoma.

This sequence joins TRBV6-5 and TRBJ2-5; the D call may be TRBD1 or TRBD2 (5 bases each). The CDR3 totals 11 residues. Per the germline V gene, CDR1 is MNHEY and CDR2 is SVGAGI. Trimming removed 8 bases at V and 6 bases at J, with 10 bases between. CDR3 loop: CASGGLKTQYF. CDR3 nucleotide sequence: TGTGCCAGCGGGGGTCTGAAGACCCAGTACTTC.

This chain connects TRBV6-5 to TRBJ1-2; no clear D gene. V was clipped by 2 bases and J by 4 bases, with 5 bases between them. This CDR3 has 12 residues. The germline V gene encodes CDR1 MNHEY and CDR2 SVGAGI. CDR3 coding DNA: TGTGCCAGCAGTTACGGCGGCTATGGCTACACCTTC. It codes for CASSYGGYGYTF.

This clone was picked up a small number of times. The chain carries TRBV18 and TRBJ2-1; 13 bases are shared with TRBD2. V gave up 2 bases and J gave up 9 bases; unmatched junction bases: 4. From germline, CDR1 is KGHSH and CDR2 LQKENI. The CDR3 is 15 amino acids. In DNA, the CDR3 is TGTGCCAGCTCACCAACTAGCGGGGGGGCATCTGAGCAGTTCTTC. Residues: CASSPTSGGASEQFF.

CDR3 in amino acids: CSVADRGRDSPLHF. In nucleotides, the CDR3 is TGCAGCGTTGCGGACAGGGGGCGCGATTCACCCCTCCACTTT. V is TRBV29-1 and J is TRBJ1-6; 11 bases line up with TRBD1. CDR3 size: 14 residues. Trimming took 4 bases from V and 8 from J; bases not matched to a gene: 4. Germline assignment: CDR1 SQVTM and CDR2 ANQGSEA.

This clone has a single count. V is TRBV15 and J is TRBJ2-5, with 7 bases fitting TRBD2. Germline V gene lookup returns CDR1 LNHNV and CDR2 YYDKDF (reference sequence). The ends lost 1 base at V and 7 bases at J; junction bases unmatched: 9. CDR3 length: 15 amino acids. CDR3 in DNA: TGTGCCACCAGCAGAGTAATAGCGGGTAAAGGGACCCAGTACTTC. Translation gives CATSRVIAGKGTQYF.

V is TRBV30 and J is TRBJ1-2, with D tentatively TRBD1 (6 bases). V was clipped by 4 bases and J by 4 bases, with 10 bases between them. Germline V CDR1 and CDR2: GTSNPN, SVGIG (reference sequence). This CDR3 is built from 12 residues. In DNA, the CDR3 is TGTGCCTGGACGACAGGCTTCTATGGCTACACCTTC. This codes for CAWTTGFYGYTF.

In nucleotides, the CDR3 is TGTGCCAGTAGTATAGACCCCCACAGGGGCCAAGAGACCCAGTACTTC. Translation: CASSIDPHRGQETQYF. This chain joins TRBV19 and TRBJ2-5; 7 bases fit TRBD1. The germline V gene encodes CDR1 LNHDA and CDR2 SQIVND (reference sequence). The CDR3 loop spans 16 amino acids. The ends lost 0 bases at V and 1 base at J; junction bases unmatched: 5.

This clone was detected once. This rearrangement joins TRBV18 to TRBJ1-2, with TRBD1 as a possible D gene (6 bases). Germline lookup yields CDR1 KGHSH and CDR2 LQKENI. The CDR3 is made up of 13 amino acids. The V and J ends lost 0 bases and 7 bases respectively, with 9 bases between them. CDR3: CASSPPSGAGYTF. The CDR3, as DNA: TGTGCCAGCTCACCACCATCGGGGGCTGGCTACACCTTC.

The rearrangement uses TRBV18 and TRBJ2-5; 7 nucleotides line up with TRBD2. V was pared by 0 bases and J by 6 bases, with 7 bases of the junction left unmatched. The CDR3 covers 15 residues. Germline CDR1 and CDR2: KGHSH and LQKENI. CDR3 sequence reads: CASSPPSTSSQTQYF. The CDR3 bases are TGTGCCAGCTCACCACCATCGACTAGCTCCCAGACCCAGTACTTC.

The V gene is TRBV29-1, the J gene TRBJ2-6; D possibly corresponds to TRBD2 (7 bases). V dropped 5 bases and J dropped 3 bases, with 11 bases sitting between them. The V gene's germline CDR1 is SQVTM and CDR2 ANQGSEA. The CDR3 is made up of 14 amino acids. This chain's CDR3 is CSVPGGDGANVLTF. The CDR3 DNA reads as TGCAGCGTTCCGGGGGGCGATGGGGCCAACGTCCTGACTTTC.

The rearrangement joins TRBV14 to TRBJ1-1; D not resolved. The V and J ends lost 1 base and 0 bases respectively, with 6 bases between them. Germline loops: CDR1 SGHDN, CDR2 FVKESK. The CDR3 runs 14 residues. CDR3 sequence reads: CASSQARLNTEAFF. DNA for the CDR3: TGTGCCAGCAGCCAAGCTAGACTGAACACTGAAGCTTTCTTT.

In DNA, the CDR3 is TGTGCCAGCAATACTGGGGGTGGGGAAAAACTGTTTTTT. This sequence encodes CASNTGGGEKLFF. This chain connects TRBV6-6 to TRBJ1-4; TRBD1 might be the D (5 bases). CDR3 length: 13 residues. CDR1 is MNHNY, CDR2 SVGAGI, per germline (reference sequence). Trimming shortened V by 7 bases and J by 8 bases, and 14 bases separated the two germline ends.

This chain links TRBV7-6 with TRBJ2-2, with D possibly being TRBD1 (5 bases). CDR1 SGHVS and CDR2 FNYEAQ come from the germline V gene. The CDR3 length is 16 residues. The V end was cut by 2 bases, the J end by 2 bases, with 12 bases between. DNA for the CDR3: TGTGCCAGCAGCTTAAGGGGCAGAATCAACACCGGGGAGCTGTTTTTT. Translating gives CASSLRGRINTGELFF. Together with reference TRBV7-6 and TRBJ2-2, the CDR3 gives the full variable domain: GAGVSQSPRYKVTKRGQDVALRCDPISGHVSLYWYRQALGQGPEFLTYFNYEAQQDKSGLPNDRFSAERPEGSISTLTIQRTEQRDSAMYRCASSLRGRINTGELFFGEGSRLTVL.

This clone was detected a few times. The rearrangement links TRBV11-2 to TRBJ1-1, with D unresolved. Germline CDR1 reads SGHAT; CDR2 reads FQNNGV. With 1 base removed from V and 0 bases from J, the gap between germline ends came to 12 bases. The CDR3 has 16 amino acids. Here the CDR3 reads CASSLGPTVMNTEAFF. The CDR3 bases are TGTGCCAGCAGCTTAGGCCCTACAGTTATGAACACTGAAGCTTTCTTT.

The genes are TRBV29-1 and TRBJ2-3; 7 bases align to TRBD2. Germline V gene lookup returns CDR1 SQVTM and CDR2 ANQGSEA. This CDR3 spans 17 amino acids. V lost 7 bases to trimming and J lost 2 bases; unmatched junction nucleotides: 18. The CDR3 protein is CSAKRASGFSNTDTQYF. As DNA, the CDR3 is TGCAGCGCCAAAAGGGCTAGCGGTTTTTCTAACACAGATACGCAGTATTTT.

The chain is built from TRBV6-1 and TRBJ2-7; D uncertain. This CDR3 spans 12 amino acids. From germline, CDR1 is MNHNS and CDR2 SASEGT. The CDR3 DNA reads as TGTTCGGTAGGACGGAGCGACTACGAGCAGTACTTC. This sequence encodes CSVGRSDYEQYF.

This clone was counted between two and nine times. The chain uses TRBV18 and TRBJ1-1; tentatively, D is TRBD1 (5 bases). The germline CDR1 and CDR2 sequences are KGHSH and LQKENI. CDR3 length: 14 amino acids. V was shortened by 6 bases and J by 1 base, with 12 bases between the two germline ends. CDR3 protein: CASSRSRENTEAFF. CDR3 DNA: TGTGCCAGCTCCCGGTCCAGGGAGAACACTGAAGCTTTCTTT.

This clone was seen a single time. CDR3 amino acids: CASSWDRYNSPLHF. The CDR3 DNA follows: TGTGCCAGCAGTTGGGACAGGTATAATTCACCCCTCCACTTT. V gene TRBV2 combines with J gene TRBJ1-6; TRBD1 matches at 8 bases. CDR1 and CDR2 (germline): SNHLY, FYNNEI. The CDR3 consists of 14 residues. J lost 4 bases, V lost 5 bases, and 1 base had no gene match.

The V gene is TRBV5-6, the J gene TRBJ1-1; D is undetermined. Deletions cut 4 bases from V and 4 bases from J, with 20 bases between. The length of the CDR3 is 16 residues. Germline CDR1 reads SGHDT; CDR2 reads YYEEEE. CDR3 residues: CASSPLGQPDGTEAFF. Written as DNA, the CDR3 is TGTGCCAGCAGCCCTTTAGGGCAGCCTGATGGCACTGAAGCTTTCTTT.

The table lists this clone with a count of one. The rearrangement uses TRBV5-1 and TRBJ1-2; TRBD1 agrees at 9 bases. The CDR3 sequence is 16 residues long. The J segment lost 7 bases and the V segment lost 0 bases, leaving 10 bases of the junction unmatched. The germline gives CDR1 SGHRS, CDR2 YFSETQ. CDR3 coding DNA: TGCGCCAGCAGCTTGGGGCTTACAGGGGGCACATCTGGCTACACCTTC. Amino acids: CASSLGLTGGTSGYTF.

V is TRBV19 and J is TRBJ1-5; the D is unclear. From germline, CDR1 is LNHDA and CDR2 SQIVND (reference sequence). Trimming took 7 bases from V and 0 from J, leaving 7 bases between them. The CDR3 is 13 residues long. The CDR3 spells CASTPYSNQPQHF. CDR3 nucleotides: TGTGCCAGTACCCCTTATAGCAATCAGCCCCAGCATTTT.